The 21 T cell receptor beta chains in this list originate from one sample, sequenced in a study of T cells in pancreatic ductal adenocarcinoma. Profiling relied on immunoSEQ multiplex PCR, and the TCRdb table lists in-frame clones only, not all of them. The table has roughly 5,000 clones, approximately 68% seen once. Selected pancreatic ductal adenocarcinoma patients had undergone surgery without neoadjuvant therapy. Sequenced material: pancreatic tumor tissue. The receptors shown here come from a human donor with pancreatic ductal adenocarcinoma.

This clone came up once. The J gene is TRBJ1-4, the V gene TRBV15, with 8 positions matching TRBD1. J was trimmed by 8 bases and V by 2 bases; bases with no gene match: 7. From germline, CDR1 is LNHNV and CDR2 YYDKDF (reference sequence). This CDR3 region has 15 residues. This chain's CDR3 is CATSRPDRGAEKLFF. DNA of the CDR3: TGTGCCACCAGCAGACCAGACAGGGGAGCCGAAAAACTGTTTTTT.

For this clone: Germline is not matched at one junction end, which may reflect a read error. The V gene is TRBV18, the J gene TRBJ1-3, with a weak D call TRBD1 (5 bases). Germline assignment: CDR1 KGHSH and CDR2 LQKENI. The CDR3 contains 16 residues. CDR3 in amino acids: CASSPLRGVDGDTIYF. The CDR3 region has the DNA TGTGCCAGCTCACCGCTGCGGGGCGTTGATGGAGACACCATATATTTT.

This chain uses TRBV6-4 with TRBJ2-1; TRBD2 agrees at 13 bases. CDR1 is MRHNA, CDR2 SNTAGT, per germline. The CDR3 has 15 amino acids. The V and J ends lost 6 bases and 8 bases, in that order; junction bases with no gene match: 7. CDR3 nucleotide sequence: TGTGCCAGCAGGCTACTAGCGGGGGGGCCCGATGAGCAGTTCTTC. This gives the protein CASRLLAGGPDEQFF.

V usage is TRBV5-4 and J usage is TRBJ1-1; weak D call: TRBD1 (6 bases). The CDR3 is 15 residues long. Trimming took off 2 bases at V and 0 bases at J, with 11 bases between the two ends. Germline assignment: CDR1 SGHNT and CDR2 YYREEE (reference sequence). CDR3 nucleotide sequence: TGTGCCAGCAGCTTTCGCGGACAGATGAACACTGAAGCTTTCTTT. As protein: CASSFRGQMNTEAFF.

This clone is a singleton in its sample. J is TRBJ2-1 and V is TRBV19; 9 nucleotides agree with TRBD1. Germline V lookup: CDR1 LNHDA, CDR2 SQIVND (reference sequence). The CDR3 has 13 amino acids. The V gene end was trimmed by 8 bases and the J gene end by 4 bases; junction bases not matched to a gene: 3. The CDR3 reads CASSGQGYNEQFF. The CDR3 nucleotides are TGTGCCAGTTCGGGACAGGGATACAATGAGCAGTTCTTC.

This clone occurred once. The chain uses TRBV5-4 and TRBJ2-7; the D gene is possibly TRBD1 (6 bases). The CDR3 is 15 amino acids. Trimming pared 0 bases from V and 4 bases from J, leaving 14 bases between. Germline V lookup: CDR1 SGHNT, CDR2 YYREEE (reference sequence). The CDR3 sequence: CASSLGGQGKYEQYF. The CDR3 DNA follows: TGTGCCAGCAGCTTGGGTGGGCAGGGGAAGTACGAGCAGTACTTC.

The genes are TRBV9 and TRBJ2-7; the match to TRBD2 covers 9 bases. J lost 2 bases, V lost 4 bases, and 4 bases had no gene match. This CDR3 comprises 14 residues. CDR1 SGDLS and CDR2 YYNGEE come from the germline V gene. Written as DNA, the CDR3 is TGTGCCAGCAGCTTAGCGGGGGTCCCCTACGAGCAGTACTTC. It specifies CASSLAGVPYEQYF.

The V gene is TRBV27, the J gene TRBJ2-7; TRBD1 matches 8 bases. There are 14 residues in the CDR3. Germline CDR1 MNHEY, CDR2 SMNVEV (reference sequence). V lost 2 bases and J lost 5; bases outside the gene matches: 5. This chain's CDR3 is CASSLQGANNEQYF. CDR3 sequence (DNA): TGTGCCAGCAGTTTACAGGGGGCGAATAACGAGCAGTACTTC.

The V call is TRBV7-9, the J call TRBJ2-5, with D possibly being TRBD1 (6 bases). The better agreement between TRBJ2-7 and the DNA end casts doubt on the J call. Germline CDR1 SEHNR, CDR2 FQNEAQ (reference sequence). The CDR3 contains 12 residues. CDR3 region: CASAVGGYEQYF. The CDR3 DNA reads TGTGCCAGCGCGGTAGGGGGCTACGAGCAGTACTTC.

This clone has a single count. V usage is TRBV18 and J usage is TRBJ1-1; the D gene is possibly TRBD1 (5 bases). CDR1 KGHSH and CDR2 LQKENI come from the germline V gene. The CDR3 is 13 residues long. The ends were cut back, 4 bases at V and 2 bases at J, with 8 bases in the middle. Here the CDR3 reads CASSQGPNTEAFF. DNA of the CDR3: TGTGCCAGCTCACAGGGGCCTAACACTGAAGCTTTCTTT.

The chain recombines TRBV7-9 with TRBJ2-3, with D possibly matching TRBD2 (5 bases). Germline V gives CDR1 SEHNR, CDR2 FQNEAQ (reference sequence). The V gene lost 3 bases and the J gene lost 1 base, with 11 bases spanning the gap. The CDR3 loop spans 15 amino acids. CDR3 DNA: TGTGCCAGCAGCTTCCTGAGGGAAGGCACAGATACGCAGTATTTT. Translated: CASSFLREGTDTQYF.

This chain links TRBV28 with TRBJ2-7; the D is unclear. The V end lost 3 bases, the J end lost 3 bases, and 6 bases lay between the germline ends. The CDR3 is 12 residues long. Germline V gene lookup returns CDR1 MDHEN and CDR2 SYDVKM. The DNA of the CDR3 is TGTGCCAGCAGTTTTATGTTCTACGAGCAGTACTTC. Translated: CASSFMFYEQYF.

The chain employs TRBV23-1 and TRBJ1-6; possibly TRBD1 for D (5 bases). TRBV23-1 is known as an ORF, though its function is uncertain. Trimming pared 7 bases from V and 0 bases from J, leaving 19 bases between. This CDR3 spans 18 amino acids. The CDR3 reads CASTGDRIKSSYNSPLHF. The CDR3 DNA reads TGCGCCAGCACCGGAGACAGAATCAAAAGCTCCTATAATTCACCCCTCCACTTT.

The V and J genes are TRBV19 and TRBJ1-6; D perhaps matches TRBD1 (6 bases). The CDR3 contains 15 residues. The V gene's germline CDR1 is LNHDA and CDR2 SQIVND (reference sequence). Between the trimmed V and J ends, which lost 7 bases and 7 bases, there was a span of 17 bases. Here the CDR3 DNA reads TGTGCCAGTACAACGGACGGACAGACAAATTCACCCCTCCACTTT. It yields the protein CASTTDGQTNSPLHF.

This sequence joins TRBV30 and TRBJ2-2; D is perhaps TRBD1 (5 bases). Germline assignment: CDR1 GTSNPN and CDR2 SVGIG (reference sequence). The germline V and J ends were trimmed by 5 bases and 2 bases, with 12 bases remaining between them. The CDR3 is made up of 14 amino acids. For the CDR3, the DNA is TGTGCCTGGGTCAGGGAACTCAACACCGGGGAGCTGTTTTTT. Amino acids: CAWVRELNTGELFF.

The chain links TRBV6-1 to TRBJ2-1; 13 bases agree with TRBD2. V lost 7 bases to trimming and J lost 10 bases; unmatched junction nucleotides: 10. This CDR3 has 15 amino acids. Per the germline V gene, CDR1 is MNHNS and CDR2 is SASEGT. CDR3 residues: CASMVGLAGVGEQFF. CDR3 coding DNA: TGTGCCAGCATGGTCGGACTAGCGGGGGTGGGGGAGCAGTTCTTC.

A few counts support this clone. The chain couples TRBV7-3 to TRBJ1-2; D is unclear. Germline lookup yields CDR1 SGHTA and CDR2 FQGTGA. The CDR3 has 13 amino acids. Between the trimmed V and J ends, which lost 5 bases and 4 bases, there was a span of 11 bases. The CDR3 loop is CASSPDGAYGYTF. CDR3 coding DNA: TGTGCCAGCAGCCCCGACGGAGCCTATGGCTACACCTTC.

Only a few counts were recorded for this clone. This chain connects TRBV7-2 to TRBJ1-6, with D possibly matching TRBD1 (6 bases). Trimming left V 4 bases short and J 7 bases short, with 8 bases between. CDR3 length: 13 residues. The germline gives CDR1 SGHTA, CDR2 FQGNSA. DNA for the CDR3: TGTGCCAGCAGCTCCACAGGGAATTCACCCCTCCACTTT. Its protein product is CASSSTGNSPLHF.

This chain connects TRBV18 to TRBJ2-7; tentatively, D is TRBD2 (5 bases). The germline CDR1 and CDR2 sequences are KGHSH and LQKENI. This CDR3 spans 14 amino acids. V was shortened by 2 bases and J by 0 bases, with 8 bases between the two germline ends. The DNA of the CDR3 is TGTGCCAGCTCACCAGAGGGATTCTCCTACGAGCAGTACTTC. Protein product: CASSPEGFSYEQYF. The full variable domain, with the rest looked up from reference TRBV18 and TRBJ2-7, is NAGVMQNPRHLVRRRGQEARLRCSPMKGHSHVYWYRQLPEEGLKFMVYLQKENIIDESGMPKERFSAEFPKEGPSILRIQQVVRGDSAAYFCASSPEGFSYEQYFGPGTRLTVT.

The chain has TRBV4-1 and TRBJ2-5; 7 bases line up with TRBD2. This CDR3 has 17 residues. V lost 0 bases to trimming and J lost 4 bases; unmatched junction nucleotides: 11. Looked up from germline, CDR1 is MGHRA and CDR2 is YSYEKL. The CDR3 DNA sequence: TGCGCCAGCAGCCAAGATGGGTTGGGGGGGGTGGTAGAGACCCAGTACTTC. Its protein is CASSQDGLGGVVETQYF.

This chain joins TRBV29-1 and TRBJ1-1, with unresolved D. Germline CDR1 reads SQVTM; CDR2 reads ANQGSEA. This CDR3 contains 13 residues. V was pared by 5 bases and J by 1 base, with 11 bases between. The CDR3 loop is CSVSEGTNTEAFF. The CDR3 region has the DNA TGCAGCGTTTCGGAGGGAACGAACACTGAAGCTTTCTTT. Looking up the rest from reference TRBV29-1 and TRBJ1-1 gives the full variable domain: SAVISQKPSRDICQRGTSLTIQCQVDSQVTMMFWYRQQPGQSLTLIATANQGSEATYESGFVIDKFPISRPNLTFSTLTVSNMSPEDSSIYLCSVSEGTNTEAFFGQGTRLTVV.